The 13 T cell receptor beta chains presented below share a single source sample, sequenced in a study of blood T cell repertoires in COVID-19. Method: immunoSEQ multiplex PCR; TCRdb's copy keeps in-frame clones and lacks some. The data show more than 100,000 clones, approximately 90% seen once. The sample consisted of peripheral blood. All receptors come from a man in his 70s with active COVID-19.

In its sample, this clone was seen a few times. The J gene is TRBJ2-1, the V gene TRBV4-3; D may be TRBD2 (5 bases). Per germline, CDR1 LGHNA and CDR2 YSLEER. The length of the CDR3 is 13 residues. V lost 3 bases, J lost 5 bases, and 8 bases lay in between. The CDR3 protein is CASSQAGNNEQFF. For the CDR3, the DNA is TGCGCCAGCAGCCAGGCGGGCAACAATGAGCAGTTCTTC.

The chain combines TRBV7-9 with TRBJ2-2; 11 bases line up with TRBD2. CDR1 is SEHNR and CDR2 is FQNEAQ in the germline V gene (reference sequence). The length of the CDR3 is 18 residues. With V trimmed by 6 bases and J by 5 bases, 14 bases remained unmatched. CDR3 nucleotide sequence: TGTGCCAGCAGACCTACTCCTAGCGGGAGGAATATAACCGGGGAGCTGTTTTTT. The encoded protein is CASRPTPSGRNITGELFF.

DNA for the CDR3: TGTGCCAGCAGTCCCTCCCCCCAGGGTATATCGCCCCAGCATTTT. It specifies CASSPSPQGISPQHF. The chain uses TRBV28 and TRBJ1-5, with D perhaps matching TRBD1 (5 bases). Trimming removed 5 bases from V and 9 bases from J, with 20 bases in between. There are 15 residues in the CDR3. CDR1 is MDHEN and CDR2 is SYDVKM in the germline V gene.

This chain links TRBV9 with TRBJ1-4; 9 positions match TRBD1. J was trimmed by 7 bases and V by 5 bases; bases with no gene match: 6. From germline, CDR1 is SGDLS and CDR2 YYNGEE. CDR3 length equals 14 residues. CDR3 bases: TGTGCCAGCAGTATACAGGGGGCTGGTGAAAAACTGTTTTTT. Its protein is CASSIQGAGEKLFF.

This clone occurred a few times. The rearrangement joins TRBV5-1 to TRBJ2-2, with 12 positions matching TRBD2. The CDR3 has 17 amino acids. Germline V gives CDR1 SGHRS, CDR2 YFSETQ. J was trimmed by 6 bases and V by 4 bases; bases with no gene match: 10. This CDR3 reads CASSMPSGRALAGELFF. In DNA, the CDR3 is TGCGCCAGCAGCATGCCTAGCGGGAGGGCCCTAGCCGGGGAGCTGTTTTTT.

This chain joins TRBV27 and TRBJ2-7; D gene ambiguous. This CDR3 has 13 residues. CDR1 is MNHEY, CDR2 SMNVEV, per germline (reference sequence). V gave up 6 bases and J gave up 0 bases, with 9 bases separating them. The CDR3 DNA follows: TGTGCCAGCAGGGGCTTCCTCTCCTACGAGCAGTACTTC. Its protein is CASRGFLSYEQYF.

This chain connects TRBV7-9 to TRBJ2-7; 7 nucleotides line up with TRBD2. The germline V gene has CDR1 SEHNR and CDR2 FQNEAQ (reference sequence). The J segment lost 4 bases and the V segment lost 2 bases, leaving 11 bases of the junction unmatched. The CDR3 spans 16 residues. In DNA, the CDR3 is TGTGCCAGCAGCTTACGGTCTCCTCGGGGACTATACGAGCAGTACTTC. Protein: CASSLRSPRGLYEQYF.

The chain links TRBV5-5 to TRBJ2-1; 8 bases line up with TRBD2. The CDR3 is made up of 15 amino acids. With 5 bases clipped from V and 7 bases from J, the junction kept 11 bases outside the gene matches. Looked up from germline, CDR1 is SGHKS and CDR2 is YYEKEE (reference sequence). CDR3 DNA: TGTGCCAGCAGTGGGCCGGGACTAGTGTCGAATGAGCAGTTCTTC. This translates into CASSGPGLVSNEQFF.

The chain has TRBV7-9 and TRBJ1-5; D may be TRBD1 (6 bases). Germline CDR1 is SEHNR and CDR2 is FQNEAQ (reference sequence). V shed 3 bases and J shed 4 bases, with 10 bases lying between them. The CDR3 loop spans 14 amino acids. CDR3: CASSFGQGNQPQHF. CDR3 in DNA: TGTGCCAGCAGCTTTGGGCAGGGGAATCAGCCCCAGCATTTT.

V usage is TRBV10-3 and J usage is TRBJ2-2; perhaps TRBD2 as D (6 bases). The V end was cut by 2 bases, the J end by 2 bases, with 9 bases between. Germline loops: CDR1 ENHRY, CDR2 SYGVKD. The CDR3 is 15 amino acids. This CDR3 reads CAISEAGTNTGELFF. Here the CDR3 DNA reads TGTGCCATCAGTGAGGCAGGGACTAACACCGGGGAGCTGTTTTTT.

This clone was picked up one time. The chain joins TRBV3-1 (or the pseudogene TRBV3-2) to TRBJ1-5; TRBD1 might be the D (6 bases). The germline gives CDR1 LGHDT, CDR2 YNNKEL (reference sequence). V lost 4 bases to trimming and J lost 2 bases, with 6 bases between them. This CDR3 has 13 amino acids. CDR3 loop: CASSRQGNQPQHF. CDR3 coding DNA: TGTGCCAGCAGCCGACAGGGCAATCAGCCCCAGCATTTT.

The chain has TRBV18 and TRBJ2-5, with 7 bases that match TRBD1. V gave up 2 bases and J gave up 5 bases; unmatched junction bases: 8. CDR1 KGHSH and CDR2 LQKENI come from the germline V gene. The CDR3 has 15 amino acids. The CDR3, as DNA: TGTGCCAGCTCACCAACGAGACAGGGCAAGGAGACCCAGTACTTC. Translating it yields CASSPTRQGKETQYF.

The chain recombines TRBV2 with TRBJ2-5; D possibly corresponds to TRBD2 (5 bases). The V gene lost 11 bases and the J gene lost 5 bases, with 9 bases spanning the gap. The CDR3 has 10 amino acids. Per the germline V gene, CDR1 is SNHLY and CDR2 is FYNNEI. The CDR3 region is CAAGRETQYF. Written as DNA, the CDR3 is TGTGCCGCGGGCCGGGAGACCCAGTACTTC.